The next 25 T cell receptor beta chains were all read from a single sample in a study of blood T cell repertoires in COVID-19 (dated by TCRdb to 2019 to 2021). Library preparation employed the immunoSEQ multiplex PCR assay. TCRdb obtained this table from immuneACCESS and retained in-frame rearrangements with V and J assigned. These tables miss some clones; where compared with another copy, unresolved V genes account for less than half of the shortfall, and the remainder is unexplained. In this sample the table shows tens of thousands of clones, about 90% of which occur a single time. About 14% of the sample comes from the top ten. Sequencing used peripheral blood. These receptors all stem from a human donor in a cohort sampled during active COVID-19.

The J gene is TRBJ2-1, the V gene TRBV30, with 7 bases that match TRBD2. Germline CDR1 reads GTSNPN; CDR2 reads SVGIG (reference sequence). Trimming removed 0 bases from V and 4 bases from J; junction bases left unmatched: 3. The CDR3 contains 14 residues. Here the CDR3 reads CAWSVGRGYNEQFF. The CDR3 nucleotides read TGTGCCTGGAGTGTTGGGCGGGGGTACAATGAGCAGTTCTTC.

As regards this clone: One junction end disagrees with the germline gene, perhaps due to a read error. The rearrangement uses TRBV12-3 or TRBV12-4 and TRBJ2-1, with a tentative D call TRBD2 (5 bases). The CDR3 contains 13 residues. CDR3 amino acids: CASRSGAEPRGIF. CDR3 nucleotide sequence: TGTGCCAGCCGATCCGGAGCGGAGCCCCGTGGAATCTTC.

The V and J genes are TRBV5-1 and TRBJ2-7, with D unclear. The CDR3 covers 14 residues. Germline V gene sequence: CDR1 SGHRS, CDR2 YFSETQ. Between the trimmed V and J ends, which lost 4 bases and 0 bases, there was a span of 11 bases. DNA of the CDR3: TGCGCCAGCAGCGCTACGTTTAGCTCCTACGAGCAGTACTTC. Protein sequence: CASSATFSSYEQYF.

Only a few counts were recorded for this clone. V is TRBV19 and J is TRBJ2-1; D is possibly TRBD1 (6 bases). V shed 6 bases and J shed 5 bases, with 14 bases lying between them. The CDR3 spans 14 residues. The V gene's germline CDR1 is LNHDA and CDR2 SQIVND (reference sequence). Written as DNA, the CDR3 is TGTGCCAGTAGGGCCGGGACACCAAACAATGAGCAGTTCTTC. Amino acid sequence: CASRAGTPNNEQFF.

V is TRBV6-1 and J is TRBJ1-5; TRBD1 is a possible D gene (5 bases). Germline lookup yields CDR1 MNHNS and CDR2 SASEGT. There are 17 residues in the CDR3. Trimming took 2 bases from V and 1 from J, leaving 15 bases between them. The CDR3 DNA is TGTGCCAGCAGTGAAAGGCGGGGCGTGGGAAGCAATCAGCCCCAGCATTTT. Its protein product is CASSERRGVGSNQPQHF.

This chain joins TRBV7-6 and TRBJ1-3; 9 nucleotides agree with TRBD1. With 4 bases clipped from V and 7 bases from J, the junction kept 8 bases outside the gene matches. Germline V lookup: CDR1 SGHVS, CDR2 FNYEAQ. CDR3 length: 15 amino acids. CDR3: CASSSTGTGKNTIYF. As DNA, the CDR3 is TGTGCCAGCAGCTCGACCGGGACAGGGAAGAACACCATATATTTT.

The V call is TRBV3-1 (or the pseudogene TRBV3-2), the J call TRBJ1-2; D might be TRBD1 (6 bases). The CDR3 runs to 15 residues. Trimming removed 8 bases at V and 3 bases at J, with 19 bases between. Germline V gene lookup returns CDR1 LGHDT and CDR2 YNNKEL (reference sequence). CDR3 bases: TGTGCCAGCCGCAAGGTCGGGGGGCATGACTATGGCTACACCTTC. Its translation: CASRKVGGHDYGYTF.

The CDR3 DNA reads as TGTGCCAGCAGTAGGACAGGAGATGAAAAACTGTTTTTT. Translating it yields CASSRTGDEKLFF. The chain is built from TRBV6-5 and TRBJ1-4; 7 bases align to TRBD1. Germline loops: CDR1 MNHEY, CDR2 SVGAGI. This CDR3 comprises 13 residues. V lost 5 bases, J lost 6 bases, and 3 bases stayed unmatched.

The chain employs TRBV19 and TRBJ2-5, with a tentative D call TRBD2 (5 bases). The CDR3 has 12 residues. Germline V gene sequence: CDR1 LNHDA, CDR2 SQIVND (reference sequence). V shed 5 bases and J shed 5 bases, with 9 bases lying between them. The CDR3 region is CASSPSRETQYF. The CDR3 bases are TGTGCCAGTAGTCCTAGCCGGGAGACCCAGTACTTC.

This clone was detected a few times. V usage is TRBV7-2 and J usage is TRBJ2-7, with TRBD1 matching over 9 bases. CDR3 length: 15 amino acids. The V and J ends lost 6 bases and 7 bases, in that order; junction bases with no gene match: 13. Germline CDR1 SGHTA, CDR2 FQGNSA. The CDR3 DNA reads as TGTGCCAGCAGTCCGGGGACAGGGCCTACGCGGGAGCAGTACTTC. It specifies CASSPGTGPTREQYF.

The CDR3 DNA follows: TGTGCCAGCTCACCGGGACAGGCGGACAGCTACGAGCAGTACTTC. Its protein product is CASSPGQADSYEQYF. The rearrangement joins TRBV18 to TRBJ2-7; 8 bases are a match to TRBD1. The ends lost 3 bases at V and 3 bases at J; junction bases unmatched: 7. CDR1 and CDR2 (germline): KGHSH, LQKENI. This CDR3 contains 15 residues.

V usage is TRBV5-6 and J usage is TRBJ2-4; 8 positions agree with TRBD1. The CDR3 totals 14 residues. Germline V gene sequence: CDR1 SGHDT, CDR2 YYEEEE. The junction had 8 bases not matched to a gene; V was cut back by 7 bases and J by 5 bases. In nucleotides, the CDR3 is TGTGCCAGCTCAGGACAGGGAGAACAAAACATTCAGTACTTC. Translating gives CASSGQGEQNIQYF.

V gene TRBV3-1 (or the pseudogene TRBV3-2) combines with J gene TRBJ2-7; 12 bases are shared with TRBD2. The CDR3 totals 15 residues. V lost 3 bases and J lost 4; bases outside the gene matches: 4. The germline V gene has CDR1 LGHDT and CDR2 YNNKEL (reference sequence). The CDR3 loop reads CASSHQTSGRYEQYF. CDR3 DNA sequence: TGTGCCAGCAGCCATCAGACTAGCGGGAGATACGAGCAGTACTTC.

This chain uses TRBV30 with TRBJ1-6, with 8 bases aligning to TRBD1. This CDR3 region has 15 residues. Trimming at V came to 2 bases and at J to 4 bases, leaving 4 bases not matched to a gene. The germline V gene has CDR1 GTSNPN and CDR2 SVGIG (reference sequence). CDR3 nucleotide sequence: TGTGCCTGGAGTCCATGGACAGGGTATAATTCACCCCTCCACTTT. Protein product: CAWSPWTGYNSPLHF.

This sequence joins TRBV5-3 and TRBJ2-7, with 9 bases aligning to TRBD1. TRBV5-3 is sorted into the ORF group, with uncertain function. V dropped 1 base and J dropped 3; count of bases not matched to a gene: 2. The CDR3 is 14 residues long. The CDR3 coding sequence is TGTGCCAGAAGCTTGACAGGGGGCGGCTACGAGCAGTACTTC. Translation gives CARSLTGGGYEQYF.

The V call is TRBV10-3, the J call TRBJ2-3, with TRBD2 as a possible D gene (6 bases). The CDR3 length is 13 residues. Trimming cost V 8 bases and J 4 bases, with 13 bases left between them. Germline V gene data show CDR1 as ENHRY and CDR2 as SYGVKD. DNA of the CDR3: TGTGCCATCGGCGGGACCGGTGCAGATACGCAGTATTTT. It yields the protein CAIGGTGADTQYF.

The rearrangement joins TRBV27 to TRBJ2-1, with 9 bases matching TRBD2. V dropped 2 bases and J dropped 5; count of bases not matched to a gene: 4. The CDR3 covers 15 residues. CDR1 MNHEY and CDR2 SMNVEV come from the germline V gene (reference sequence). The CDR3 nucleotides are TGTGCCAGCAGTTTAATCGGGACTAGCCACAATGAGCAGTTCTTC. This encodes CASSLIGTSHNEQFF.

This sequence joins TRBV18 and TRBJ2-3, with 8 nucleotides matching TRBD2. Germline values: CDR1 KGHSH, CDR2 LQKENI. The CDR3 has 17 residues. The J segment lost 2 bases and the V segment lost 3 bases, leaving 10 bases of the junction unmatched. The CDR3 DNA is TGTGCCAGCTCACCTAAACTGACTAGCGCCACCACAGATACGCAGTATTTT. It codes for CASSPKLTSATTDTQYF.

The table lists this clone with a few counts. The gene calls are TRBV5-1 and TRBJ1-1, with D possibly being TRBD1 (5 bases). Germline values: CDR1 SGHRS, CDR2 YFSETQ. This CDR3 region has 13 residues. The V end lost 3 bases, the J end lost 1 base, and 7 bases lay between the germline ends. CDR3: CASSYTGNTEAFF. CDR3 DNA sequence: TGCGCCAGCAGCTACACAGGGAACACTGAAGCTTTCTTT.

This chain joins TRBV15 and TRBJ2-7; tentative D call: TRBD2 (5 bases). In germline, CDR1 is LNHNV, CDR2 YYDKDF (reference sequence). Trimming shortened V by 1 base and J by 0 bases, and 10 bases separated the two germline ends. The CDR3 covers 15 residues. CDR3 sequence reads: CATSRGGGSSYEQYF. In nucleotides, the CDR3 is TGTGCCACCAGCAGAGGGGGTGGGAGCTCCTACGAGCAGTACTTC.

V usage is TRBV11-3 and J usage is TRBJ2-7; the D gene is possibly TRBD2 (7 bases). This CDR3 contains 14 residues. Trimming cost V 5 bases and J 5 bases, with 16 bases left between them. Per the germline V gene, CDR1 is SGHNT and CDR2 is YENEEA. CDR3 sequence: CASSHRGAGNEQYF. The CDR3 DNA sequence: TGTGCCAGCAGCCACCGGGGGGCGGGAAACGAGCAGTACTTC. Full variable domain (outside the CDR3, taken from reference TRBV11-3 and TRBJ2-7): EAGVVQSPRYKIIEKKQPVAFWCNPISGHNTLYWYLQNLGQGPELLIRYENEEAVDDSQLPKDRFSAERLKGVDSTLKIQPAELGDSAVYLCASSHRGAGNEQYFGPGTRLTVT.

The rearrangement uses TRBV18 and TRBJ2-3, with D possibly being TRBD1 (6 bases). From germline, CDR1 is KGHSH and CDR2 LQKENI. Trimming cost V 6 bases and J 4 bases, with 14 bases left between them. This CDR3 has 14 residues. CDR3 coding DNA: TGTGCCAGCTCGCCCACAGGGCAATCAGATACGCAGTATTTT. Amino acid sequence: CASSPTGQSDTQYF. The whole variable domain, filled in from reference TRBV18 and TRBJ2-3, reads NAGVMQNPRHLVRRRGQEARLRCSPMKGHSHVYWYRQLPEEGLKFMVYLQKENIIDESGMPKERFSAEFPKEGPSILRIQQVVRGDSAAYFCASSPTGQSDTQYFGPGTRLTVL.

The chain is built from TRBV28 and TRBJ2-7; TRBD2 matches at 9 bases. The germline V gene encodes CDR1 MDHEN and CDR2 SYDVKM. The CDR3 length is 14 residues. With 3 bases clipped from V and 1 base from J, the junction kept 1 base outside the gene matches. The CDR3 DNA is TGTGCCAGCAGTTTTCTAGCGGGGTCCTACGAGCAGTACTTC. The encoded protein is CASSFLAGSYEQYF.

This chain joins TRBV7-3 and TRBJ2-1; 12 bases match TRBD2. CDR1 SGHTA and CDR2 FQGTGA come from the germline V gene. The junction had 1 base not matched to a gene; V was cut back by 4 bases and J by 3 bases. CDR3 length: 15 amino acids. The chain's CDR3 is CASSSTSGSYNEQFF. DNA of the CDR3: TGTGCCAGCAGCTCGACTAGCGGGAGCTACAATGAGCAGTTCTTC.

This clone ranks as large (0.1 to 1%). The chain couples TRBV5-1 to TRBJ2-7; 10 nucleotides match TRBD2. There are 15 residues in the CDR3. Losses at the gene ends were 4 bases for V and 3 bases for J; bases not matched to a gene: 7. The V gene's germline CDR1 is SGHRS and CDR2 YFSETQ. This CDR3 reads CASSPGTSDYYEQYF. The CDR3 DNA reads as TGCGCCAGCAGCCCCGGGACTAGCGACTACTACGAGCAGTACTTC. Drawing the rest from reference TRBV5-1 and TRBJ2-7, the complete variable domain is KAGVTQTPRYLIKTRGQQVTLSCSPISGHRSVSWYQQTPGQGLQFLFEYFSETQRNKGNFPGRFSGRQFSNSRSEMNVSTLELGDSALYLCASSPGTSDYYEQYFGPGTRLTVT.